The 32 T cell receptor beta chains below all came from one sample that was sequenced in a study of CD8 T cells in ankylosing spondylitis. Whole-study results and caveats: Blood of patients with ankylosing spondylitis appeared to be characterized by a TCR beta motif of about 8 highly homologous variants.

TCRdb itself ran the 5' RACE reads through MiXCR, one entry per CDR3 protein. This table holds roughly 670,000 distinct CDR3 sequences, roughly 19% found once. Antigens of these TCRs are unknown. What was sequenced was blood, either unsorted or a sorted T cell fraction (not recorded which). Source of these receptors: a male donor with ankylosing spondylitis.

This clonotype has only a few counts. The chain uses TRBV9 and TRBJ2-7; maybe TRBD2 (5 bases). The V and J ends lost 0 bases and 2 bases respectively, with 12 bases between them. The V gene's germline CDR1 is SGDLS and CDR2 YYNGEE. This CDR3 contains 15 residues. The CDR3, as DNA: TGTGCCAGCAGCGTAGGGTTAGGACTGACCTACGAGCAGTACTTC. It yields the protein CASSVGLGLTYEQYF.

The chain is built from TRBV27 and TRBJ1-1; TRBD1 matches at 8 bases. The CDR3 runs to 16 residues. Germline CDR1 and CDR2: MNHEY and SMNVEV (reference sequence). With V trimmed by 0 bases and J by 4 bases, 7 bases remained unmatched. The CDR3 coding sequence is TGTGCCAGCAGTTTATCGCACGGTACAGGGGGCACTGAAGCTTTCTTT. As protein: CASSLSHGTGGTEAFF.

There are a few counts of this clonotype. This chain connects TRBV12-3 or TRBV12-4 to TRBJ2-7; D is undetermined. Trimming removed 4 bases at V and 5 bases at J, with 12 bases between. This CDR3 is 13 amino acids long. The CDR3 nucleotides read TGTGCCAGCAGTTCGGTAGTGGTCCACGAGCAGTACTTC. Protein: CASSSVVVHEQYF.

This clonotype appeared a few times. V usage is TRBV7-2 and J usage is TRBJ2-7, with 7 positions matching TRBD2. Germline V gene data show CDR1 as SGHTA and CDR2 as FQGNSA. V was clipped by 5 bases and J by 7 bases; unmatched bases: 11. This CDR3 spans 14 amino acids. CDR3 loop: CASSPQRAGREQYF. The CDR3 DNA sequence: TGTGCCAGCAGCCCACAGAGAGCGGGAAGGGAGCAGTACTTC.

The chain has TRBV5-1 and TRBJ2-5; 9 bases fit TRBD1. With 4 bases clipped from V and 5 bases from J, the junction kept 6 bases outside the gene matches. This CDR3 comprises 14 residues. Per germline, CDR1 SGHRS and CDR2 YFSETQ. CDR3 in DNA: TGCGCCAGCAGCCGGACAGGGGAAAGGGAGACCCAGTACTTC. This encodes CASSRTGERETQYF.

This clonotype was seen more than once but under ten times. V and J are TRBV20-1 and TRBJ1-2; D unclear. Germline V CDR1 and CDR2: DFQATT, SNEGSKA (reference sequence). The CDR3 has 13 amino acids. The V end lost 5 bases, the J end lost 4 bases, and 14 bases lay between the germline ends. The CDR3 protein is CSASEVGRYGYTF. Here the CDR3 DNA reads TGCAGTGCTTCCGAGGTTGGGCGCTATGGCTACACCTTC.

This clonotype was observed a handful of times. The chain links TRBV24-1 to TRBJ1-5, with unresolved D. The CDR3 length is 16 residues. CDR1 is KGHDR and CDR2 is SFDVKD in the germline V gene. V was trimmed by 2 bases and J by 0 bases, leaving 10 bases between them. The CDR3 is CATSDSGTDSNQPQHF. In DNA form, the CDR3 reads TGTGCCACCAGTGATTCTGGAACAGATAGCAATCAGCCCCAGCATTTT.

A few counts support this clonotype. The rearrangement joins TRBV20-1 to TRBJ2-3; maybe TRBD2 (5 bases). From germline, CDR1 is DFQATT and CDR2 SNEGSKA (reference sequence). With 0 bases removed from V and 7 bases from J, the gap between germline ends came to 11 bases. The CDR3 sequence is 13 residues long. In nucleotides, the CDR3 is TGCAGTGCTAGAGAGGGGAGCGAGTATACGCAGTATTTT. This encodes CSAREGSEYTQYF.

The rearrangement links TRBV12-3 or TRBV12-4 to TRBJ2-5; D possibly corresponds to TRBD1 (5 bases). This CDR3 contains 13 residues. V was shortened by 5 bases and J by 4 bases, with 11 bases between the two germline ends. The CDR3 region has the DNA TGTGCCAGCAGTACAGACAGACCAGAGACCCAGTACTTC. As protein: CASSTDRPETQYF.

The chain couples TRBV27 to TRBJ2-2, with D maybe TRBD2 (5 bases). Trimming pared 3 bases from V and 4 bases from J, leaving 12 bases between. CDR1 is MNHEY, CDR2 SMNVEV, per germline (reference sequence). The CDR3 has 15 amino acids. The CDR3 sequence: CASSFEARGTGELFF. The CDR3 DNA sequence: TGTGCCAGCAGTTTTGAGGCTCGGGGCACCGGGGAGCTGTTTTTT.

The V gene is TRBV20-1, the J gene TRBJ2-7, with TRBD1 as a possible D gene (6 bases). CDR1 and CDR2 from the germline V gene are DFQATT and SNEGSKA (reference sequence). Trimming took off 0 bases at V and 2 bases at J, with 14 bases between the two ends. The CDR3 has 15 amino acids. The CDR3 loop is CSARDRAGEAYEQYF. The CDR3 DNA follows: TGCAGTGCTAGAGATAGGGCAGGGGAAGCCTACGAGCAGTACTTC.

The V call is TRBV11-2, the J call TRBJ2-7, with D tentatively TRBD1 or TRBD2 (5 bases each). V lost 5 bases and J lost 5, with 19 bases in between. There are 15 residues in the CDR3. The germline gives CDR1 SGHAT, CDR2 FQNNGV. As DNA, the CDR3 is TGTGCCAGCAGCCCCCAGGGTAGCGTAGGGCACGAGCAGTACTTC. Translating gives CASSPQGSVGHEQYF.

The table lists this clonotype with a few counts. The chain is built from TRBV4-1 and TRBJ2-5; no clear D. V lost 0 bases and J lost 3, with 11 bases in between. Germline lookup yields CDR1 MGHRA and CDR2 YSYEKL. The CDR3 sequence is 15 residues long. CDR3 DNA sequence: TGCGCCAGCAGCCAAGATCAGTGGGCGGAAGAGACCCAGTACTTC. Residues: CASSQDQWAEETQYF.

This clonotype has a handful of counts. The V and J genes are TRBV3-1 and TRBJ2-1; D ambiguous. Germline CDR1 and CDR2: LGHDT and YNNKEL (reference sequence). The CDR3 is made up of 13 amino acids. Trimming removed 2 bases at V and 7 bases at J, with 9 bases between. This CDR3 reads CASSQIHLNEQFF. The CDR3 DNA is TGTGCCAGCAGCCAAATACACCTTAATGAGCAGTTCTTC.

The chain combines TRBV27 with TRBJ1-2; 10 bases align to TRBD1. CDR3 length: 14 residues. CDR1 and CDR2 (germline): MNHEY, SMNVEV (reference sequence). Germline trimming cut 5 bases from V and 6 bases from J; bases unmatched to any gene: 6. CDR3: CASSQWTGGDGYTF. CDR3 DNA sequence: TGTGCCAGCAGTCAATGGACAGGGGGAGATGGCTACACCTTC.

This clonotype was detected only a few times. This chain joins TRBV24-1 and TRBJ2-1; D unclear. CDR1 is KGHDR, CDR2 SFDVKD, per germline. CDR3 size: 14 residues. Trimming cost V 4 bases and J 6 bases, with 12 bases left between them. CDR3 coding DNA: TGTGCCACCAGTGAGTGGACCTCTACCAATGAGCAGTTCTTC. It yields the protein CATSEWTSTNEQFF.

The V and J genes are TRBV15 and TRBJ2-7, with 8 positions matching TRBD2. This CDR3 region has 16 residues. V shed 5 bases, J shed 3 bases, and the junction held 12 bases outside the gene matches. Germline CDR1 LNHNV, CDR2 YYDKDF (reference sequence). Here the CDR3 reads CATSPGRASGVYEQYF. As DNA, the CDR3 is TGTGCCACCAGCCCCGGGAGGGCTAGCGGAGTCTACGAGCAGTACTTC.

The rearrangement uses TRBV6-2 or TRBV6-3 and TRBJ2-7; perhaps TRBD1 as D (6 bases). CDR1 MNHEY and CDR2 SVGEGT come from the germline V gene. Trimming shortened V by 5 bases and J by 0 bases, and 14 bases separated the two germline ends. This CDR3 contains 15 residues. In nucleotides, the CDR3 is TGTGCCAGCAGTGTAGACAGGCCCAACTCCTACGAGCAGTACTTC. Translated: CASSVDRPNSYEQYF.

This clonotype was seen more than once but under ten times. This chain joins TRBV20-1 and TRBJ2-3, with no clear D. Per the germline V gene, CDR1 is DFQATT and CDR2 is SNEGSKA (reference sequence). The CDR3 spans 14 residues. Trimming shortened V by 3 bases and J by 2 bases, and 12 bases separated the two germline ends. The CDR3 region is CSASIQQLTDTQYF. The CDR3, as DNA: TGCAGTGCTAGTATCCAACAGCTCACAGATACGCAGTATTTT.

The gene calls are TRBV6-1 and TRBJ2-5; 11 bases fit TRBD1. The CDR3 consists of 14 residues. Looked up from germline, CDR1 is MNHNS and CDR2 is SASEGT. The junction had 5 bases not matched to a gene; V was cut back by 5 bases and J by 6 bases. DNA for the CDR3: TGTGCCAGCAGTACGGGGACAGGGGGAAAGACCCAGTACTTC. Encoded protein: CASSTGTGGKTQYF.

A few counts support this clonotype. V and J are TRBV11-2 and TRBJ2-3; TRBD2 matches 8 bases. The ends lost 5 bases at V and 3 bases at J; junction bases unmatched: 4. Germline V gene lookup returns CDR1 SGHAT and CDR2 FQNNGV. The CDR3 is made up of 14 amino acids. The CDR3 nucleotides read TGTGCCAGCAGCCTCAGACTAGCGACAGATACGCAGTATTTT. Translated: CASSLRLATDTQYF.

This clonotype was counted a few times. The CDR3 DNA reads TGCGCCAGCAGCGAGCAAAGTACAGGGAAAGGGGCCGGGGAGCTGTTTTTT. Its translation: CASSEQSTGKGAGELFF. J is TRBJ2-2 and V is TRBV5-1; a possible D gene is TRBD1 (6 bases). Trimming took off 4 bases at V and 6 bases at J, with 22 bases between the two ends. The CDR3 sequence is 17 residues long. CDR1 and CDR2 (germline): SGHRS, YFSETQ. Full variable domain (outside the CDR3, taken from reference TRBV5-1 and TRBJ2-2): KAGVTQTPRYLIKTRGQQVTLSCSPISGHRSVSWYQQTPGQGLQFLFEYFSETQRNKGNFPGRFSGRQFSNSRSEMNVSTLELGDSALYLCASSEQSTGKGAGELFFGEGSRLTVL.

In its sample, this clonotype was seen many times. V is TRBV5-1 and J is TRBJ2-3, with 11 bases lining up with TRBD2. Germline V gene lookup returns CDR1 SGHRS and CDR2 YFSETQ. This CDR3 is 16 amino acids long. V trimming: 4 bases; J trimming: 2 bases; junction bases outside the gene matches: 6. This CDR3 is CASSPIAGGTTDTQYF. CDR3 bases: TGCGCCAGCAGCCCTATAGCGGGAGGGACCACAGATACGCAGTATTTT.

CDR3 nucleotides: TGCAGTGCTACGGACTGGGACGGCCGCACAGATACGCAGTATTTT. Its translation is CSATDWDGRTDTQYF. The chain combines TRBV20-1 with TRBJ2-3, with D possibly called TRBD1 or TRBD2 (5 bases each). The V gene lost 4 bases and the J gene lost 1 base, with 15 bases spanning the gap. CDR1 is DFQATT and CDR2 is SNEGSKA in the germline V gene (reference sequence). This CDR3 spans 15 amino acids.

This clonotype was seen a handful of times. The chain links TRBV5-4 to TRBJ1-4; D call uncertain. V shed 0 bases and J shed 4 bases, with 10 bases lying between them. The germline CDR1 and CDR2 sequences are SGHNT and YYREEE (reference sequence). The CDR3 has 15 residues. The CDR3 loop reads CASSLVPGDNEKLFF. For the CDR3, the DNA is TGTGCCAGCAGCTTGGTACCCGGGGATAATGAAAAACTGTTTTTT.

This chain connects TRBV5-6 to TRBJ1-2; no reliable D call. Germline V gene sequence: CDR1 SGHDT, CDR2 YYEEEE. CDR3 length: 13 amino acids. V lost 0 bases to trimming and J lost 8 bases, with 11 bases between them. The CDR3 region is CASSLVPSTGYTF. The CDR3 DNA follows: TGTGCCAGCAGCTTGGTCCCGAGCACGGGCTACACCTTC.

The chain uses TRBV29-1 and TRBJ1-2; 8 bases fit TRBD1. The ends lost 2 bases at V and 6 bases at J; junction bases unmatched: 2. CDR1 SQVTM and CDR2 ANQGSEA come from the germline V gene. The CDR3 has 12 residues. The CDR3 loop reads CSVETGGDGYTF. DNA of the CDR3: TGCAGCGTTGAAACAGGGGGGGATGGCTACACCTTC.

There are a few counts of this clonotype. The CDR3 here is CASSQTPGTSGRDEQFF. The CDR3 nucleotides read TGCGCCAGCAGCCAAACCCCCGGGACTAGCGGGAGGGATGAGCAGTTCTTC. The chain couples TRBV4-1 to TRBJ2-1; 16 nucleotides match TRBD2. V shed 2 bases, J shed 8 bases, and the junction held 6 bases outside the gene matches. The CDR3 contains 17 residues. Germline lookup yields CDR1 MGHRA and CDR2 YSYEKL.

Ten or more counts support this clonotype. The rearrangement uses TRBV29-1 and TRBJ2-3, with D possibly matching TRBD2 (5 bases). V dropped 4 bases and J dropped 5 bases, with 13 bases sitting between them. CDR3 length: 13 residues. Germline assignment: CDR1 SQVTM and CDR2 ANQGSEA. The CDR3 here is CSVVRGSGDTQYF. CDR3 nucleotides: TGCAGCGTTGTGAGAGGGTCGGGAGATACGCAGTATTTT.

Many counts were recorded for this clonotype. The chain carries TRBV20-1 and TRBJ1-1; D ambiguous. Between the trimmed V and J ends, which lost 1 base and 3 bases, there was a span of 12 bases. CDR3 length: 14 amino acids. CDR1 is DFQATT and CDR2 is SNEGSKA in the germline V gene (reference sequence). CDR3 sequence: CSARGFTVYTEAFF. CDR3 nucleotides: TGCAGTGCTAGAGGGTTTACAGTGTACACTGAAGCTTTCTTT.

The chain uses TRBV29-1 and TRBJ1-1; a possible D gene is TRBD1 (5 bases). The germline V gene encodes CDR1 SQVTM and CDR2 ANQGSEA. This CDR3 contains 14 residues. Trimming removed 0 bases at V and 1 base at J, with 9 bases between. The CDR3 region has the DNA TGCAGCGTTGAAGATCGGGGGAGGAACACTGAAGCTTTCTTT. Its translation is CSVEDRGRNTEAFF. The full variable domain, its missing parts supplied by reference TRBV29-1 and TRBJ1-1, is SAVISQKPSRDICQRGTSLTIQCQVDSQVTMMFWYRQQPGQSLTLIATANQGSEATYESGFVIDKFPISRPNLTFSTLTVSNMSPEDSSIYLCSVEDRGRNTEAFFGQGTRLTVV.

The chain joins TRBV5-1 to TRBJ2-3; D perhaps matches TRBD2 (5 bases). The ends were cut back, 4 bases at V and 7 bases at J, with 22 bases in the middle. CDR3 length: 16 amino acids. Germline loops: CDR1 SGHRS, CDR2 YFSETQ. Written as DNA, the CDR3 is TGCGCCAGCAGCCAAGGAGGTACTCCCGTGGCTAATACGCAGTATTTT. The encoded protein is CASSQGGTPVANTQYF.